This TCR beta chain was captured by sequencing in a study of CD8 T cells in Susac syndrome. This clonotype was seen just once. Sequencing of TCR beta was undertaken in CD8+ and CD4+ T cells derived from blood. When the RNA was reverse transcribed, random hexamers were used with an input of about 0.45 to 1 ug. TCR beta CDR3 was amplified by immunoSEQ covering 54 Vbeta and 13 Jbeta. TCRdb ran MiXCR on the immunoSEQ multiplex PCR reads and lists one entry per CDR3 protein. The top ten clones hold 0.32% of a sample with approximately 90,000 distinct CDR3 sequences, around 93% of them seen once. The V and J ends lost 6 bases and 5 bases respectively, with 16 bases between them. The V gene's germline CDR1 is MNHEY and CDR2 SMNVEV (reference sequence). The CDR3 totals 14 residues.

The receptor comes from a human donor in good health. The sequencing input was CD8+ T cells from PBMCs. This sequence joins TRBV27 and TRBJ2-5, with D perhaps matching TRBD2 (6 bases). The CDR3: CASRGFAGTETQYF. The CDR3, as DNA: TGTGCCAGCAGGGGGTTCGCGGGGACGGAGACCCAGTACTTC.